This TCR beta chain was identified during a study of identifying expanded T cells in peripheral blood. The CDR3 has 15 amino acids. The ends lost 2 bases at V and 1 base at J; junction bases unmatched: 1. Germline values: CDR1 MRHNA, CDR2 SNTAGT. The data were produced by immunoSEQ multiplex PCR, yet TCRdb's version contains in-frame clones alone and is incomplete. The sample has tens of thousands of clones; more than 70% are singletons. Concerning this clone itself: Other DNA sequences in this specimen translate into the identical CDR3.

V and J are TRBV6-4 and TRBJ2-1, with TRBD1 identical over 8 bases. The receptor was isolated from a person aged 18 to 75 in good health. Sample: blood. CDR3 sequence reads: CASSDTGGSYNEQFF. The CDR3 bases are TGTGCCAGCAGTGACACAGGGGGGTCCTACAATGAGCAGTTCTTC.